One sample yielded the 32 T cell receptor beta chains listed below, sequenced in a study of graft-versus-host responses after intestinal transplantation. These receptors' antigens are unknown. The repertoire was sequenced with immunoSEQ multiplex PCR; TCRdb's copy has only in-frame clones and lacks some. The sample consists of some 96,000 clones, roughly 90% of them appearing once. Source: unstimulated CD4+ T cells sorted from spleen or lymph node cells, taken before transplant. The receptors originated from a human donor who was the organ donor for an intestinal transplant.

V is TRBV28 and J is TRBJ2-7, with 8 positions matching TRBD1. There are 14 residues in the CDR3. V was clipped by 6 bases and J by 5 bases; unmatched bases: 9. Germline CDR1 and CDR2: MDHEN and SYDVKM. This chain's CDR3 is CASRRTGRGDEQYF. The DNA for the CDR3 is TGTGCCAGCAGGCGGACAGGGCGCGGCGACGAGCAGTACTTC.

In this sample, this clone turned up a few times. The CDR3 region has the DNA TGTGCCAGTCATCCTCTTCGGGGGTTTGGAAACACCATATATTTT. Protein product: CASHPLRGFGNTIYF. The chain couples TRBV19 to TRBJ1-3, with D tentatively TRBD1 (5 bases). V was trimmed by 8 bases and J by 3 bases, leaving 17 bases between them. This CDR3 region has 15 residues. Germline V gene data show CDR1 as LNHDA and CDR2 as SQIVND (reference sequence).

The chain carries TRBV20-1 and TRBJ1-2; D unclear. CDR1 DFQATT and CDR2 SNEGSKA come from the germline V gene (reference sequence). This CDR3 region has 11 residues. V lost 5 bases, J lost 2 bases, and 6 bases lay in between. CDR3 nucleotide sequence: TGCAGTGCTCAAGAGAACTATGGCTACACCTTC. This translates into CSAQENYGYTF.

Written as DNA, the CDR3 is TGTGCCATCAGTAAGGGGGGGCCTGACATTCAGTACTTC. This translates into CAISKGGPDIQYF. This chain connects TRBV10-3 to TRBJ2-4; D is possibly TRBD2 (7 bases). Germline loops: CDR1 ENHRY, CDR2 SYGVKD. The CDR3 is 13 amino acids. V was shortened by 5 bases and J by 8 bases, with 13 bases between the two germline ends.

The J gene is TRBJ2-5, the V gene TRBV10-3; 10 positions match TRBD1. Germline V lookup: CDR1 ENHRY, CDR2 SYGVKD. The CDR3 loop spans 13 amino acids. J gave up 5 bases and V 4 bases, and 1 base lay outside the gene matches. CDR3 sequence: CAISGTGGETQYF. CDR3 nucleotides: TGTGCCATCAGTGGGACAGGGGGGGAGACCCAGTACTTC.

The CDR3 protein is CSVVRDNEQFF. CDR3 in DNA: TGCAGCGTTGTGAGAGACAATGAGCAGTTCTTC. V gene TRBV29-1 combines with J gene TRBJ2-1; no reliable D call. V lost 4 bases, J lost 5 bases, and 6 bases lay in between. The CDR3 runs 11 residues. Per the germline V gene, CDR1 is SQVTM and CDR2 is ANQGSEA.

The chain uses TRBV7-8 and TRBJ1-5; no clear D gene. The CDR3 length is 13 residues. Trimming stripped 4 bases from V and 5 bases from J, with 9 bases between. Germline assignment: CDR1 SGHVS and CDR2 FQNEAQ. The CDR3 nucleotides read TGTGCCAGCAGCTCGGTAGATGATCAGCCCCAGCATTTT. Protein: CASSSVDDQPQHF.

The gene calls are TRBV30 and TRBJ1-3; a weak D match, TRBD1 (5 bases). Germline V gene lookup returns CDR1 GTSNPN and CDR2 SVGIG (reference sequence). V was trimmed by 5 bases and J by 0 bases, leaving 17 bases between them. The CDR3 contains 16 residues. The CDR3 DNA reads as TGTGCCTGGGAGGTGGGACTTCCCAACTCTGGAAACACCATATATTTT. Translation gives CAWEVGLPNSGNTIYF.

The rearrangement uses TRBV6-5 and TRBJ2-7, with TRBD1 as a possible D gene (6 bases). The V gene's germline CDR1 is MNHEY and CDR2 SVGAGI. Trimming shortened V by 5 bases and J by 0 bases, and 11 bases separated the two germline ends. The CDR3 extends over 14 amino acids. The CDR3, as DNA: TGTGCCAGCAGTGGACAGCAGTCCTCCTACGAGCAGTACTTC. Translation: CASSGQQSSYEQYF.

The chain combines TRBV30 with TRBJ1-3; 10 nucleotides match TRBD1. Trimming at V came to 5 bases and at J to 6 bases, leaving 7 bases not matched to a gene. This CDR3 is 14 amino acids long. Germline V gene sequence: CDR1 GTSNPN, CDR2 SVGIG (reference sequence). The CDR3 DNA sequence: TGTGCCTGGGGAGACAGGGGGCGTAAAAACACCATATATTTT. This translates into CAWGDRGRKNTIYF.

The V call is TRBV6-1, the J call TRBJ1-4; TRBD1 is a possible D gene (6 bases). This CDR3 has 15 residues. The V gene lost 4 bases and the J gene lost 0 bases, with 9 bases spanning the gap. The V gene's germline CDR1 is MNHNS and CDR2 SASEGT. The CDR3 is CASSVQGATNEKLFF. The DNA of the CDR3 is TGTGCCAGCAGTGTACAGGGCGCAACTAATGAAAAACTGTTTTTT.

The chain recombines TRBV19 with TRBJ2-7, with TRBD2 matching over 9 bases. The length of the CDR3 is 16 residues. Trimming removed 3 bases from V and 6 bases from J; junction bases left unmatched: 12. Germline CDR1 LNHDA, CDR2 SQIVND (reference sequence). Here the CDR3 reads CASSIWEQAGGGEQYF. The CDR3 region has the DNA TGTGCCAGTAGTATTTGGGAGCAAGCGGGGGGCGGCGAGCAGTACTTC.

The CDR3, as DNA: TGCGCCAGCAGCTTGTTTAGCGGGGGGTCAAGAGACACAACCGGGGAGCTGTTTTTT. This translates into CASSLFSGGSRDTTGELFF. The V and J genes are TRBV5-1 and TRBJ2-2, with TRBD2 matching 10 bases. CDR3 length: 19 residues. Unmatched junction bases numbered 14, after V lost 1 base and J lost 5 bases. Germline V gives CDR1 SGHRS, CDR2 YFSETQ.

The chain carries TRBV5-4 and TRBJ2-5, with D possibly being TRBD1 (5 bases). The V gene lost 0 bases and the J gene lost 4 bases, with 13 bases spanning the gap. Per the germline V gene, CDR1 is SGHNT and CDR2 is YYREEE (reference sequence). The CDR3 consists of 15 residues. The CDR3 sequence is CASSLGGRQGETQYF. As DNA, the CDR3 is TGTGCCAGCAGCTTGGGAGGTCGGCAGGGAGAGACCCAGTACTTC.

The chain joins TRBV28 to TRBJ1-6; a possible D gene is TRBD1 (5 bases). This CDR3 has 14 amino acids. The V and J ends lost 2 bases and 9 bases respectively, with 11 bases between them. Germline CDR1 is MDHEN and CDR2 is SYDVKM. CDR3 loop: CASSLIGGSSPLHF. The CDR3 bases are TGTGCCAGCAGTTTAATCGGGGGGAGTTCACCCCTCCACTTT.

This clone was seen a handful of times. The chain is built from TRBV6-6 and TRBJ2-5; D might be TRBD1 (6 bases). Germline lookup yields CDR1 MNHNY and CDR2 SVGAGI (reference sequence). The ends were cut back, 0 bases at V and 4 bases at J, with 9 bases in the middle. The CDR3 spans 14 residues. CDR3 residues: CASSYSQGTETQYF. The CDR3 DNA sequence: TGTGCCAGCAGTTACTCCCAGGGGACAGAGACCCAGTACTTC.

V usage is TRBV7-6 and J usage is TRBJ2-1, with TRBD1 matching over 8 bases. The CDR3 is 15 amino acids. The V gene end was trimmed by 5 bases and the J gene end by 5 bases; junction bases not matched to a gene: 8. Germline V CDR1 and CDR2: SGHVS, FNYEAQ. This CDR3 reads CASSTQGAINNEQFF. The CDR3, as DNA: TGTGCCAGCAGCACGCAGGGGGCAATAAACAATGAGCAGTTCTTC.

This rearrangement joins TRBV4-2 to TRBJ1-1, with D unclear. V lost 0 bases and J 4 bases, leaving 18 bases between the germline ends. The germline CDR1 and CDR2 sequences are LGHNA and YNFKEQ. This CDR3 is 17 amino acids long. The CDR3 sequence is CASSQDVHPLGSTEAFF. DNA of the CDR3: TGTGCCAGCAGCCAAGATGTACATCCCCTAGGAAGCACTGAAGCTTTCTTT.

V and J are TRBV5-1 and TRBJ2-5; no reliable D call. The V end lost 2 bases, the J end lost 8 bases, and 13 bases lay between the germline ends. Germline V gives CDR1 SGHRS, CDR2 YFSETQ. This CDR3 region has 13 residues. This CDR3 reads CASSFDLSVTQYF. CDR3 bases: TGCGCCAGCAGCTTCGACCTATCGGTTACCCAGTACTTC.

This clone is a singleton in its sample. V and J are TRBV30 and TRBJ2-7; 9 nucleotides agree with TRBD2. This CDR3 spans 14 amino acids. V gave up 1 base and J gave up 7 bases; unmatched junction bases: 8. CDR1 and CDR2 (germline): GTSNPN, SVGIG (reference sequence). Here the CDR3 reads CAWSGVAGAREQYF. As DNA, the CDR3 is TGTGCCTGGAGTGGTGTAGCGGGGGCTCGAGAGCAGTACTTC.

The chain joins TRBV7-3 to TRBJ2-7; 7 bases fit TRBD1. The V gene end was trimmed by 2 bases and the J gene end by 5 bases; junction bases not matched to a gene: 9. The CDR3 has 15 residues. Germline assignment: CDR1 SGHTA and CDR2 FQGTGA. The CDR3, as DNA: TGTGCCAGCAGCTTAGGACCAGGGGGTAAACACGAGCAGTACTTC. Residues: CASSLGPGGKHEQYF.

This chain uses TRBV6-5 with TRBJ1-2, with D unclear. Trimming removed 0 bases at V and 8 bases at J, with 16 bases between. CDR3 size: 15 residues. CDR1 is MNHEY and CDR2 is SVGAGI in the germline V gene. CDR3 coding DNA: TGTGCCAGCAGTTACTCGATTCGAGCCGGGCGGGGCTACACCTTC. This translates into CASSYSIRAGRGYTF.

The chain has TRBV5-4 and TRBJ1-1; D is possibly TRBD1 (6 bases). The ends were cut back, 5 bases at V and 1 base at J, with 9 bases in the middle. CDR3 length equals 13 residues. CDR1 and CDR2 from the germline V gene are SGHNT and YYREEE (reference sequence). The CDR3 DNA is TGTGCCAGCAGTTGGACAGCGAACACTGAAGCTTTCTTT. Its translation is CASSWTANTEAFF.

This chain connects TRBV4-1 to TRBJ1-5; TRBD1 matches at 7 bases. With 4 bases clipped from V and 0 bases from J, the junction kept 6 bases outside the gene matches. Germline CDR1 MGHRA, CDR2 YSYEKL. The CDR3 spans 16 residues. The CDR3 loop is CASSPRTGYSNQPQHF. As DNA, the CDR3 is TGCGCCAGCAGCCCAAGGACAGGTTATAGCAATCAGCCCCAGCATTTT.

This clone came up a few times. This chain connects TRBV28 to TRBJ1-4, with 8 bases that match TRBD1. With 5 bases clipped from V and 8 bases from J, the junction kept 13 bases outside the gene matches. The length of the CDR3 is 16 residues. Germline V gene data show CDR1 as MDHEN and CDR2 as SYDVKM. The CDR3 sequence: CASSDPTGGLREKLFF. CDR3 in DNA: TGTGCCAGCAGTGATCCCACAGGGGGTCTACGGGAAAAACTGTTTTTT.

The J gene is TRBJ1-2, the V gene TRBV30; D ambiguous. The CDR3 extends over 13 amino acids. The germline V and J ends were trimmed by 3 bases and 3 bases, with 11 bases remaining between them. Germline V CDR1 and CDR2: GTSNPN, SVGIG (reference sequence). CDR3: CAWSPGLDYGYTF. CDR3 nucleotides: TGTGCCTGGAGCCCGGGGTTGGACTATGGCTACACCTTC.

This clone was picked up one time. The DNA for the CDR3 is TGTGCCAGCAGCCACGCCGGGGGGCATAGTGAAGCTTTCTTT. This codes for CASSHAGGHSEAFF. This chain links TRBV7-8 with TRBJ1-1, with D maybe TRBD1 (6 bases). V was clipped by 5 bases and J by 7 bases, with 17 bases between them. In germline, CDR1 is SGHVS, CDR2 FQNEAQ. The CDR3 loop spans 14 amino acids.

V usage is TRBV7-3 and J usage is TRBJ2-3, with 8 positions matching TRBD2. The CDR3 sequence is 13 residues long. Germline CDR1 reads SGHTA; CDR2 reads FQGTGA. V lost 4 bases to trimming and J lost 12 bases; unmatched junction nucleotides: 9. The DNA of the CDR3 is TGTGCCAGCAGCTCCGGGGGGGCGCCCCCCCAGTATTTT. Amino acids: CASSSGGAPPQYF.

The chain couples TRBV18 to TRBJ1-5, with a tentative D call TRBD1 (5 bases). The CDR3 contains 15 residues. Looked up from germline, CDR1 is KGHSH and CDR2 is LQKENI. The ends were cut back, 6 bases at V and 4 bases at J, with 16 bases in the middle. The CDR3, as DNA: TGTGCCAGCTCGCCGGGGGGGACCCTAAATCAGCCCCAGCATTTT. Its protein product is CASSPGGTLNQPQHF.

This clone was picked up one time. This chain connects TRBV29-1 to TRBJ1-3; D might be TRBD1 (5 bases). The length of the CDR3 is 13 residues. Germline lookup yields CDR1 SQVTM and CDR2 ANQGSEA. V lost 4 bases, J lost 2 bases, and 9 bases lay in between. As DNA, the CDR3 is TGCAGCGTTGCCCGGGGGACTGGAAACACCATATATTTT. Protein: CSVARGTGNTIYF.

This clone was counted a single time. The chain has TRBV5-1 and TRBJ1-6; D unresolved. The CDR3 contains 16 residues. The germline V gene encodes CDR1 SGHRS and CDR2 YFSETQ. V dropped 1 base and J dropped 5 bases, with 13 bases sitting between them. The CDR3 loop reads CASSLYPGYNNSPLHF. CDR3 in DNA: TGCGCCAGCAGCTTGTACCCTGGCTATAATAATTCACCCCTCCACTTT.

The chain employs TRBV6-1 and TRBJ1-5; no clear D gene. CDR1 MNHNS and CDR2 SASEGT come from the germline V gene. CDR3 length equals 14 residues. Between the trimmed V and J ends, which lost 0 bases and 4 bases, there was a span of 7 bases. For the CDR3, the DNA is TGTGCCAGCAGTGAAGCGGGCCAGAATCAGCCCCAGCATTTT. The encoded protein is CASSEAGQNQPQHF.